Below are 24 T cell receptor beta chains sequenced from a single sample in a study of T cell responses to AZD1222 COVID-19 vaccine. Data came from immunoSEQ multiplex PCR; TCRdb stores just in-frame clones and leaves some out. The sample holds more than 95,000 clones, about 86% seen once. The source was peripheral blood, collected 28 days after the second AZD1222 dose. The source of these receptors is an adult who received the AZD1222 COVID-19 vaccine.

The chain is built from TRBV7-2 and TRBJ1-5; D gene uncertain. The CDR3 is made up of 15 amino acids. From germline, CDR1 is SGHTA and CDR2 FQGNSA. Deletions cut 1 base from V and 1 base from J, with 8 bases between. Here the CDR3 reads CASSLGSASNQPQHF. The CDR3 DNA is TGTGCCAGCAGCTTAGGGTCGGCCAGCAATCAGCCCCAGCATTTT. Full variable domain (outside the CDR3, taken from reference TRBV7-2 and TRBJ1-5): GAGVSQSPSNKVTEKGKDVELRCDPISGHTALYWYRQSLGQGLEFLIYFQGNSAPDKSGLPSDRFSAERTGGSVSTLTIQRTQQEDSAVYLCASSLGSASNQPQHFGDGTRLSIL.

V gene TRBV18 combines with J gene TRBJ1-5; D gene ambiguous. CDR1 KGHSH and CDR2 LQKENI come from the germline V gene. V lost 3 bases and J 6 bases, leaving 15 bases between the germline ends. The CDR3 loop spans 15 amino acids. The CDR3: CASSPALEGGQPQHF. DNA for the CDR3: TGTGCCAGCTCACCGGCCCTAGAAGGAGGTCAGCCCCAGCATTTT.

The chain joins TRBV4-2 to TRBJ2-3, with 8 nucleotides matching TRBD2. The CDR3 is 16 amino acids. Germline CDR1 and CDR2: LGHNA and YNFKEQ. Unmatched junction bases numbered 7, after V lost 3 bases and J lost 2 bases. CDR3 in DNA: TGTGCCAGCAGCCATTTACTAGCGGCTTCCACAGATACGCAGTATTTT. This gives the protein CASSHLLAASTDTQYF.

This clone has just one count. This sequence joins TRBV18 and TRBJ1-2, with a weak D call TRBD1 (6 bases). V was clipped by 2 bases and J by 3 bases, with 13 bases between them. The CDR3 sequence is 15 residues long. CDR1 is KGHSH, CDR2 LQKENI, per germline. The CDR3 sequence: CASSPTSGQHYGYTF. CDR3 coding DNA: TGTGCCAGCTCACCAACCTCAGGACAGCACTATGGCTACACCTTC.

The chain employs TRBV2 and TRBJ2-5; 8 nucleotides line up with TRBD1. Germline CDR1 is SNHLY and CDR2 is FYNNEI. With 6 bases clipped from V and 3 bases from J, the junction kept 3 bases outside the gene matches. The CDR3 contains 13 residues. The CDR3 region has the DNA TGTGCCAGCAGGGAGACAGGGGAAGAGACCCAGTACTTC. Residues: CASRETGEETQYF.

This clone was counted a single time. CDR3 in DNA: TGTGCCAGCAGCTTGGGCGAAAGTCCGGATGGCTACACCTTC. Translation gives CASSLGESPDGYTF. This sequence joins TRBV7-9 and TRBJ1-2; D gene unclear. The germline V gene has CDR1 SEHNR and CDR2 FQNEAQ (reference sequence). The CDR3 contains 14 residues. Between the trimmed V and J ends, which lost 3 bases and 6 bases, there was a span of 14 bases.

This rearrangement joins TRBV4-3 to TRBJ1-4, with D possibly matching TRBD1 (5 bases). Trimming removed 2 bases from V and 0 bases from J, with 10 bases in between. Looked up from germline, CDR1 is LGHNA and CDR2 is YSLEER. The CDR3 length is 16 residues. This CDR3 reads CASSQTPGATNEKLFF. CDR3 sequence (DNA): TGCGCCAGCAGCCAAACTCCGGGGGCAACTAATGAAAAACTGTTTTTT.

This chain uses TRBV19 with TRBJ2-5; TRBD2 agrees at 11 bases. The CDR3 loop spans 15 amino acids. Unmatched junction bases numbered 3, after V lost 1 base and J lost 5 bases. Per the germline V gene, CDR1 is LNHDA and CDR2 is SQIVND (reference sequence). This chain's CDR3 is CASSIGLAGMETQYF. CDR3 coding DNA: TGTGCCAGTAGTATAGGACTAGCGGGGATGGAGACCCAGTACTTC.

V gene TRBV5-1 combines with J gene TRBJ1-4, with D perhaps TRBD1 (6 bases). The germline V gene encodes CDR1 SGHRS and CDR2 YFSETQ. The V end lost 2 bases, the J end lost 4 bases, and 9 bases lay between the germline ends. The CDR3 extends over 14 amino acids. The CDR3 spells CASSLGQLNEKLFF. The CDR3 DNA reads TGCGCCAGCAGCTTAGGACAGCTTAATGAAAAACTGTTTTTT. Complete variable domain (other parts from reference TRBV5-1 and TRBJ1-4): KAGVTQTPRYLIKTRGQQVTLSCSPISGHRSVSWYQQTPGQGLQFLFEYFSETQRNKGNFPGRFSGRQFSNSRSEMNVSTLELGDSALYLCASSLGQLNEKLFFGSGTQLSVL.

This chain uses TRBV5-1 with TRBJ2-7, with TRBD2 matching 7 bases. CDR3 length equals 17 residues. Per the germline V gene, CDR1 is SGHRS and CDR2 is YFSETQ. The J segment lost 3 bases and the V segment lost 1 base, leaving 13 bases of the junction unmatched. The CDR3 region is CASSLSAGLVGNYEQYF. For the CDR3, the DNA is TGCGCCAGCAGCTTGTCGGCCGGACTAGTTGGTAACTACGAGCAGTACTTC.

The V gene is TRBV19, the J gene TRBJ1-1, with 7 bases fitting TRBD1. The CDR3 is made up of 17 amino acids. V shed 7 bases and J 0 bases; nucleotides not matched to a gene: 14. CDR1 LNHDA and CDR2 SQIVND come from the germline V gene (reference sequence). The CDR3 reads CASTLSGQRIMNTEAFF. CDR3 coding DNA: TGTGCCAGTACCCTGTCGGGACAGCGGATAATGAACACTGAAGCTTTCTTT.

The rearrangement joins TRBV29-1 to TRBJ2-1, with D unresolved. Germline CDR1 reads SQVTM; CDR2 reads ANQGSEA. This CDR3 region has 11 residues. The V end lost 6 bases, the J end lost 12 bases, and 15 bases lay between the germline ends. The CDR3 DNA reads TGCAGCGTCCCATGGGTGATTGGGCAGTTCTTC. Protein sequence: CSVPWVIGQFF.

This clone was detected a few times. This CDR3 is CASTNDGYSGNTIYF. As DNA, the CDR3 is TGTGCCAGTACCAATGACGGGTACTCTGGAAACACCATATATTTT. This chain connects TRBV19 to TRBJ1-3; D remains ambiguous. CDR1 is LNHDA and CDR2 is SQIVND in the germline V gene (reference sequence). The V end lost 7 bases, the J end lost 0 bases, and 13 bases lay between the germline ends. CDR3 length: 15 residues.

This clone came up a few times. The gene calls are TRBV9 and TRBJ1-4; possibly TRBD1 for D (5 bases). Deletions cut 0 bases from V and 8 bases from J, with 11 bases between. CDR1 and CDR2 (germline): SGDLS, YYNGEE. There are 14 residues in the CDR3. DNA for the CDR3: TGTGCCAGCAGCGTAGCGAGGGGCAGGGAAAAACTGTTTTTT. The encoded protein is CASSVARGREKLFF.

This chain links TRBV27 with TRBJ2-7; D might be TRBD1 (6 bases). The V and J ends lost 5 bases and 1 base respectively, with 9 bases between them. In germline, CDR1 is MNHEY, CDR2 SMNVEV (reference sequence). The CDR3 extends over 13 amino acids. The CDR3 DNA reads as TGTGCCAGCAGTCCCGGACAGTCCTACGAGCAGTACTTC. Protein: CASSPGQSYEQYF.

The rearrangement uses TRBV4-2 and TRBJ1-4; 8 bases align to TRBD1. The CDR3 runs to 15 residues. The V gene end was trimmed by 2 bases and the J gene end by 6 bases; junction bases not matched to a gene: 5. The germline V gene has CDR1 LGHNA and CDR2 YNFKEQ. CDR3 in DNA: TGTGCCAGCAGCCAATTGGCAGGGGGCGATGAAAAACTGTTTTTT. Amino acid sequence: CASSQLAGGDEKLFF.

The V call is TRBV7-9, the J call TRBJ2-1; no clear D. The CDR3 totals 16 residues. Trimming stripped 1 base from V and 4 bases from J, with 14 bases between. CDR1 SEHNR and CDR2 FQNEAQ come from the germline V gene (reference sequence). The CDR3 protein is CASSLDKGPLYNEQFF. The CDR3 coding sequence is TGTGCCAGCAGCTTAGACAAAGGGCCTCTATACAATGAGCAGTTCTTC.

The chain has TRBV12-3 or TRBV12-4 and TRBJ2-2; D possibly corresponds to TRBD2 (6 bases). The CDR3 runs to 12 residues. V lost 7 bases and J 6 bases, leaving 9 bases between the germline ends. CDR3 DNA: TGTGCCAGCACCCGCGGGGCCGGGGAGCTGTTTTTT. Residues: CASTRGAGELFF.

This clone was found once. This chain connects TRBV5-6 to TRBJ2-7; 11 nucleotides agree with TRBD2. The CDR3 consists of 14 residues. The germline V gene encodes CDR1 SGHDT and CDR2 YYEEEE. V trimming: 3 bases; J trimming: 4 bases; junction bases outside the gene matches: 3. The CDR3 region is CASSWGTSGYEQYF. The CDR3 nucleotides are TGTGCCAGCAGCTGGGGGACTAGCGGATACGAGCAGTACTTC.

This sequence joins TRBV5-1 and TRBJ1-2; the D is unclear. This CDR3 region has 14 residues. Trimming pared 3 bases from V and 3 bases from J, leaving 12 bases between. CDR1 and CDR2 (germline): SGHRS, YFSETQ. Written as DNA, the CDR3 is TGCGCCAGCAGCTCCCGGGCGGACGACTATGGCTACACCTTC. It is translated as CASSSRADDYGYTF. The entire variable domain, with the rest obtained from reference TRBV5-1 and TRBJ1-2, is as follows: KAGVTQTPRYLIKTRGQQVTLSCSPISGHRSVSWYQQTPGQGLQFLFEYFSETQRNKGNFPGRFSGRQFSNSRSEMNVSTLELGDSALYLCASSSRADDYGYTFGSGTRLTVV.

DNA of the CDR3: TGTGCCAGCTCACCGCGGACAGATCCCTACGAGCAGTACTTC. Amino acid sequence: CASSPRTDPYEQYF. The chain links TRBV18 to TRBJ2-7; possible D gene TRBD1, 6 bases. Deletions cut 3 bases from V and 2 bases from J, with 11 bases between. The CDR3 runs 14 residues. CDR1 KGHSH and CDR2 LQKENI come from the germline V gene. The full variable domain, its missing parts supplied by reference TRBV18 and TRBJ2-7, is NAGVMQNPRHLVRRRGQEARLRCSPMKGHSHVYWYRQLPEEGLKFMVYLQKENIIDESGMPKERFSAEFPKEGPSILRIQQVVRGDSAAYFCASSPRTDPYEQYFGPGTRLTVT.

To note about this clone: This same CDR3 is encoded by further DNA sequences in the sample. The rearrangement links TRBV20-1 to TRBJ1-5; D not certain. The CDR3 contains 11 residues. With 1 base removed from V and 6 bases from J, the gap between germline ends came to 4 bases. Germline V lookup: CDR1 DFQATT, CDR2 SNEGSKA (reference sequence). The DNA for the CDR3 is TGCAGTGCTAGAGGAGTTCAGCCCCAGCATTTT. As protein: CSARGVQPQHF.

This clone was seen once. The chain recombines TRBV19 with TRBJ2-7; 7 bases fit TRBD2. The junction had 9 bases not matched to a gene; V was cut back by 4 bases and J by 3 bases. Germline CDR1 and CDR2: LNHDA and SQIVND (reference sequence). The length of the CDR3 is 15 residues. The CDR3 spells CASSKSRLAHYEQYF. The DNA for the CDR3 is TGTGCCAGTAGTAAATCTCGACTAGCCCACTACGAGCAGTACTTC.

The J gene is TRBJ1-2, the V gene TRBV5-4; 9 positions agree with TRBD1. The germline CDR1 and CDR2 sequences are SGHNT and YYREEE (reference sequence). The junction had 14 bases not matched to a gene; V was cut back by 3 bases and J by 8 bases. The CDR3 consists of 16 residues. CDR3 sequence reads: CASSSYDLQGAEGYTF. For the CDR3, the DNA is TGTGCCAGCAGCTCCTATGACCTACAGGGGGCGGAGGGCTACACCTTC.